This TCR beta chain is from a study of human T cells and chemical hapten exposure. Study-wide findings and caveats: PT1 expanded TCR counts correlated positively with patch test score.

Sample time point: pre-sensitization, week 0. Treatment: therapeutic diphenylcyclopropenone sensitization with weekly scalp DPC. V lost 0 bases and J lost 1; bases outside the gene matches: 1. Germline V lookup: CDR1 SGHVS, CDR2 FNYEAQ. The CDR3 covers 15 residues. Via MiXCR, TCRdb re-called the RACE reads, giving one row per CDR3 protein. The profile shows 250,000 to 300,000 distinct CDR3 sequences, over 7.5% of them singletons. This clonotype was picked up one time. Its target is not known. The sample here was whole blood, taken in connection with sensitization to the hapten diphenylcyclopropenone (DPC). The sequence derives from a man aged 18-30 years with alopecia areata. Some clones in this sample may be carry-over from other donors' samples. This sequence joins TRBV7-6 and TRBJ2-5, with 8 positions matching TRBD2. CDR3 sequence reads: CASSLAGGAQETQYF. CDR3 sequence (DNA): TGTGCCAGCAGCTTAGCCGGGGGGGCCCAAGAGACCCAGTACTTC.